The 31 T cell receptor beta chains below come from one sample, sequenced in a study of CD8 T cells in ankylosing spondylitis. MiXCR, run by TCRdb on the 5' RACE reads, gives a single entry per CDR3 protein. The sample lists 150,000 to 200,000 distinct CDR3 sequences; about a third were seen once. The specimen sequenced was synovial fluid, either unsorted or a sorted T cell fraction (not recorded which). These receptors were obtained from a male donor with ankylosing spondylitis.

Of note for this clonotype: One junction end does not reproduce the germline sequence, and a read error may be involved. V gene TRBV7-2 combines with J gene TRBJ1-1; 8 bases match TRBD1. Germline CDR1 and CDR2: SGHTA and FQGNSA. The CDR3 consists of 14 residues. CDR3 sequence reads: CASSSQGAGTGAFF. In DNA, the CDR3 is TGTGCCAGCAGCTCGCAGGGGGCCGGCACTGGAGCTTTCTTT.

This clonotype was observed a few times. The chain links TRBV2 to TRBJ2-1, with 10 bases identical to TRBD2. J was trimmed by 4 bases and V by 8 bases; bases with no gene match: 11. The germline V gene has CDR1 SNHLY and CDR2 FYNNEI. The CDR3 spans 16 residues. The CDR3 protein is CASAWERGGIYNEQFF. CDR3 DNA: TGTGCCAGCGCGTGGGAGCGGGGGGGAATTTACAATGAGCAGTTCTTC.

Only a few counts were recorded for this clonotype. V is TRBV29-1 and J is TRBJ2-5; 7 bases line up with TRBD1. From germline, CDR1 is SQVTM and CDR2 ANQGSEA. V lost 8 bases to trimming and J lost 1 base; unmatched junction nucleotides: 7. The CDR3 sequence is 13 residues long. The CDR3 reads CSTTRGSQETQYF. In DNA, the CDR3 is TGCAGCACCACCAGGGGGTCCCAAGAGACCCAGTACTTC.

V is TRBV11-3 and J is TRBJ2-7; D remains unclear. This CDR3 comprises 13 residues. CDR1 is SGHNT and CDR2 is YENEEA in the germline V gene. The V end lost 9 bases, the J end lost 5 bases, and 17 bases lay between the germline ends. The CDR3 DNA reads TGTGCCAGTATCGATGTAAGGTCGGACGAGCAGTACTTC. Amino acids: CASIDVRSDEQYF.

This clonotype was recorded a few times. CDR3 sequence reads: CAISDPERVYNEQFF. CDR3 nucleotide sequence: TGTGCCATCAGTGACCCCGAGAGGGTTTACAATGAGCAGTTCTTC. This chain connects TRBV10-3 to TRBJ2-1; tentatively, D is TRBD2 (5 bases). The CDR3 length is 15 residues. Per germline, CDR1 ENHRY and CDR2 SYGVKD. Trimming cost V 3 bases and J 4 bases, with 13 bases left between them.

The chain has TRBV20-1 and TRBJ2-1; 13 bases fit TRBD2. V gave up 6 bases and J gave up 8 bases; unmatched junction bases: 7. Germline loops: CDR1 DFQATT, CDR2 SNEGSKA (reference sequence). The CDR3 sequence is 14 residues long. The CDR3 loop is CSAPTSGRGDEQFF. The CDR3 nucleotides read TGCAGTGCCCCCACTAGCGGGAGGGGTGATGAGCAGTTCTTC.

The rearrangement links TRBV15 to TRBJ1-2, with D maybe TRBD1 (6 bases). Germline CDR1 LNHNV, CDR2 YYDKDF (reference sequence). This CDR3 region has 14 residues. The V gene lost 1 base and the J gene lost 4 bases, with 10 bases spanning the gap. CDR3 amino acids: CATSRGVGAYGYTF. CDR3 sequence (DNA): TGTGCCACCAGCAGAGGGGTGGGGGCCTATGGCTACACCTTC.

V usage is TRBV9 and J usage is TRBJ2-1; TRBD2 agrees at 9 bases. CDR3 length: 14 residues. The germline V gene has CDR1 SGDLS and CDR2 YYNGEE. V lost 6 bases, J lost 0 bases, and 1 base stayed unmatched. The CDR3 DNA reads as TGTGCCAGCAAGCGGGGGGACTCCTACAATGAGCAGTTCTTC. It yields the protein CASKRGDSYNEQFF.

In its sample, this clonotype was seen a few times. CDR3 coding DNA: TGTGCCAGCAGTACCGGGGGGAAGAACACTGAAGCTTTCTTT. Protein: CASSTGGKNTEAFF. The rearrangement joins TRBV12-3 or TRBV12-4 to TRBJ1-1, with a tentative D call TRBD1 (5 bases). V lost 5 bases, J lost 1 base, and 11 bases lay in between. The CDR3 contains 14 residues.

This sequence joins TRBV15 and TRBJ2-7; D gene ambiguous. CDR1 and CDR2 from the germline V gene are LNHNV and YYDKDF (reference sequence). The CDR3 spans 14 residues. V was trimmed by 5 bases and J by 2 bases, leaving 13 bases between them. CDR3 nucleotides: TGTGCCACCAGCTCCCAAACCGGGCCCTACGAGCAGTACTTC. Encoded protein: CATSSQTGPYEQYF.

This clonotype was detected many times. The CDR3 is CATSRGSGLYGYTF. CDR3 DNA: TGTGCCACCAGCAGAGGCAGCGGCCTCTATGGCTACACCTTC. The genes are TRBV15 and TRBJ1-2, with no clear D. CDR3 size: 14 residues. Deletions cut 1 base from V and 4 bases from J, with 10 bases between. Germline values: CDR1 LNHNV, CDR2 YYDKDF (reference sequence).

The table lists this clonotype with a few counts. The rearrangement joins TRBV5-1 to TRBJ2-5; 12 bases are a match to TRBD2. CDR3 length equals 15 residues. Losses at the gene ends were 2 bases for V and 4 bases for J; bases not matched to a gene: 3. Germline V CDR1 and CDR2: SGHRS, YFSETQ. The CDR3 loop reads CASSLGLAGRETQYF. The CDR3 coding sequence is TGCGCCAGCAGCTTAGGACTAGCGGGGAGAGAGACCCAGTACTTC.

Only a few counts were recorded for this clonotype. This chain links TRBV28 with TRBJ1-2, with 7 bases fitting TRBD1. Germline V gene sequence: CDR1 MDHEN, CDR2 SYDVKM. This CDR3 has 14 residues. V shed 4 bases and J 1 base; nucleotides not matched to a gene: 3. CDR3 sequence (DNA): TGTGCCAGCAGTTCTCGGGACAGTAACTATGGCTACACCTTC. Translation gives CASSSRDSNYGYTF.

The CDR3 region has the DNA TGCAGTGCGCAGGGGGCCGTCGAGACCCAGTACTTC. It translates to CSAQGAVETQYF. The chain recombines TRBV20-1 with TRBJ2-5; TRBD1 matches at 8 bases. V trimming: 6 bases; J trimming: 5 bases; junction bases outside the gene matches: 5. CDR3 length: 12 amino acids. CDR1 and CDR2 from the germline V gene are DFQATT and SNEGSKA (reference sequence).

This clonotype has at least ten counts. The chain's CDR3 is CASSPPSGLPGELFF. Here the CDR3 DNA reads TGTGCCAGCAGTCCCCCCTCGGGGCTCCCCGGGGAGCTGTTTTTT. J is TRBJ2-2 and V is TRBV12-3 or TRBV12-4; D tentatively reads TRBD1 or TRBD2 (5 bases each). This CDR3 has 15 residues. Deletions cut 5 bases from V and 6 bases from J, with 16 bases between.

This clonotype was observed a handful of times. The chain couples TRBV6-1 to TRBJ2-1; 7 nucleotides agree with TRBD1. Germline V gene sequence: CDR1 MNHNS, CDR2 SASEGT. This CDR3 is 15 amino acids long. Trimming took 5 bases from V and 0 from J; bases not matched to a gene: 4. The chain's CDR3 is CASSPRTGSYNEQFF. As DNA, the CDR3 is TGTGCCAGCAGTCCCCGGACAGGCTCCTACAATGAGCAGTTCTTC.

V usage is TRBV7-6 and J usage is TRBJ2-5, with D maybe TRBD1 (5 bases). V was trimmed by 1 base and J by 3 bases, leaving 9 bases between them. This CDR3 is 14 amino acids long. Germline lookup yields CDR1 SGHVS and CDR2 FNYEAQ. CDR3 in DNA: TGTGCCAGCAGCTTAGTTTCCAGGGAAGAGACCCAGTACTTC. Residues: CASSLVSREETQYF.

The V and J genes are TRBV12-3 or TRBV12-4 and TRBJ2-1, with D perhaps TRBD2 (6 bases). The CDR3 spans 16 residues. V lost 2 bases and J 4 bases, leaving 15 bases between the germline ends. CDR3 protein: CASSLTGEVGYNEQFF. The CDR3 nucleotides are TGTGCCAGCAGTTTAACGGGGGAAGTGGGGTACAATGAGCAGTTCTTC.

Many counts were recorded for this clonotype. The chain employs TRBV5-1 and TRBJ2-1; perhaps TRBD2 as D (5 bases). V gave up 4 bases and J gave up 6 bases, with 14 bases separating them. Germline assignment: CDR1 SGHRS and CDR2 YFSETQ. This CDR3 contains 14 residues. DNA for the CDR3: TGCGCCAGCAGCCCCACGGGGTATGGCAATGAGCAGTTCTTC. Amino acid sequence: CASSPTGYGNEQFF. Together with reference TRBV5-1 and TRBJ2-1, the CDR3 gives the full variable domain: KAGVTQTPRYLIKTRGQQVTLSCSPISGHRSVSWYQQTPGQGLQFLFEYFSETQRNKGNFPGRFSGRQFSNSRSEMNVSTLELGDSALYLCASSPTGYGNEQFFGPGTRLTVL.

The count of this clonotype is one. The chain links TRBV11-3 to TRBJ2-1; 9 nucleotides align to TRBD2. Germline assignment: CDR1 SGHNT and CDR2 YENEEA. The ends lost 5 bases at V and 10 bases at J; junction bases unmatched: 12. The CDR3 has 15 residues. CDR3 coding DNA: TGTGCCAGCAGCCTTTCGGCGGGAGGGGGGTACGAGCAGTTCTTC. Protein product: CASSLSAGGGYEQFF.

This clonotype was observed a handful of times. V gene TRBV20-1 combines with J gene TRBJ1-5; 7 positions agree with TRBD1. Per germline, CDR1 DFQATT and CDR2 SNEGSKA (reference sequence). The CDR3 has 15 amino acids. V gave up 5 bases and J gave up 3 bases; unmatched junction bases: 10. The CDR3 spells CSARPGQQPNQPQHF. Written as DNA, the CDR3 is TGCAGTGCTCGACCGGGACAGCAACCCAATCAGCCCCAGCATTTT.

The rearrangement uses TRBV4-3 and TRBJ2-1; the match to TRBD2 covers 14 bases. CDR1 and CDR2 from the germline V gene are LGHNA and YSLEER. V shed 0 bases, J shed 7 bases, and the junction held 8 bases outside the gene matches. This CDR3 is 18 amino acids long. The CDR3 DNA is TGCGCCAGCAGCCAAGACGCCGGGACTAGCGGGAGTCTGAATGAGCAGTTCTTC. This sequence encodes CASSQDAGTSGSLNEQFF.

This clonotype has ten or more counts. The chain employs TRBV2 and TRBJ1-4, with 7 bases that match TRBD1. The CDR3 has 13 residues. Germline V gene data show CDR1 as SNHLY and CDR2 as FYNNEI. J was trimmed by 6 bases and V by 7 bases; bases with no gene match: 5. For the CDR3, the DNA is TGTGCCAGCACAGGGGACAGCTATGAAAAACTGTTTTTT. Residues: CASTGDSYEKLFF. Full variable domain (remainder filled in from reference TRBV2 and TRBJ1-4): EPEVTQTPSHQVTQMGQEVILRCVPISNHLYFYWYRQILGQKVEFLVSFYNNEISEKSEIFDDQFSVERPDGSNFTLKIRSTKLEDSAMYFCASTGDSYEKLFFGSGTQLSVL.

The table lists this clonotype with many counts. The V and J genes are TRBV6-2 or TRBV6-3 and TRBJ2-1; D remains unclear. V gave up 5 bases and J gave up 0 bases, with 11 bases separating them. The CDR3 sequence is 15 residues long. Germline values: CDR1 MNHEY, CDR2 SVGEGT. CDR3 bases: TGTGCCAGCAGTCAGCTCGAGAGCTCCTACAATGAGCAGTTCTTC. It is translated as CASSQLESSYNEQFF.

The chain couples TRBV28 to TRBJ2-7; 7 bases are shared with TRBD1. The CDR3 consists of 13 residues. CDR1 and CDR2 from the germline V gene are MDHEN and SYDVKM. The trim removed 8 bases at V and 3 bases at J, leaving 7 bases unmatched. The CDR3 DNA reads as TGTGCCAGCCTGGGACAGAGCAACTACGAGCAGTACTTC. It yields the protein CASLGQSNYEQYF.

This clonotype was observed a few times. The chain employs TRBV20-1 and TRBJ2-1, with a tentative D call TRBD1 (5 bases). Germline-derived CDR1 and CDR2 are DFQATT and SNEGSKA (reference sequence). This CDR3 is built from 16 residues. The ends were cut back, 3 bases at V and 0 bases at J, with 15 bases in the middle. In DNA form, the CDR3 reads TGCAGTGCTAGTGAGTCAGGGCGCAGCTCCTACAATGAGCAGTTCTTC. Residues: CSASESGRSSYNEQFF.

The chain uses TRBV20-1 and TRBJ1-5, with TRBD1 matching over 9 bases. The V and J ends lost 1 base and 6 bases, in that order; junction bases with no gene match: 10. The CDR3 has 16 residues. Germline V lookup: CDR1 DFQATT, CDR2 SNEGSKA (reference sequence). CDR3 residues: CSARGTGDLWAQPQHF. CDR3 sequence (DNA): TGCAGTGCTAGAGGGACAGGGGACCTCTGGGCTCAGCCCCAGCATTTT.

This clonotype counts as medium-sized (0.01 to 0.1%). The chain has TRBV10-3 and TRBJ2-7; D unclear. CDR1 and CDR2 (germline): ENHRY, SYGVKD. Trimming removed 0 bases from V and 6 bases from J, with 3 bases in between. The CDR3 consists of 11 residues. Written as DNA, the CDR3 is TGTGCCATCAGTGAGTCAGCCGAGCAGTACTTC. It is translated as CAISESAEQYF.

The chain recombines TRBV5-1 with TRBJ2-1, with D possibly being TRBD1 or TRBD2 (6 bases each). The CDR3 has 14 residues. The germline V and J ends were trimmed by 4 bases and 9 bases, with 17 bases remaining between them. Germline V gene lookup returns CDR1 SGHRS and CDR2 YFSETQ. DNA for the CDR3: TGCGCCAGCAGCCACGGGGTGGGGGGCAGTGAGCAGTTCTTC. This translates into CASSHGVGGSEQFF. The whole variable domain, filled in from reference TRBV5-1 and TRBJ2-1, reads KAGVTQTPRYLIKTRGQQVTLSCSPISGHRSVSWYQQTPGQGLQFLFEYFSETQRNKGNFPGRFSGRQFSNSRSEMNVSTLELGDSALYLCASSHGVGGSEQFFGPGTRLTVL.

This chain uses TRBV3-1 with TRBJ2-1, with 9 bases lining up with TRBD2. The CDR3 extends over 15 amino acids. Germline CDR1 LGHDT, CDR2 YNNKEL (reference sequence). V was clipped by 4 bases and J by 4 bases; unmatched bases: 5. CDR3 protein: CASSPRGGVYNEQFF. CDR3 sequence (DNA): TGTGCCAGCAGCCCGCGGGGGGGCGTGTACAATGAGCAGTTCTTC.

This clonotype was found many times. The rearrangement uses TRBV12-3 or TRBV12-4 and TRBJ2-3; TRBD2 aligns across 9 bases. The CDR3 loop spans 14 amino acids. V gave up 2 bases and J gave up 7 bases; unmatched junction bases: 4. The CDR3 DNA is TGTGCCAGCAGTTTATCTAGCGGGGTATATACGCAGTATTTT. This sequence encodes CASSLSSGVYTQYF.